The T cell receptor beta chain under discussion was sequenced for a study of OX40 agonist ivuxolimab in advanced cancers. Across the study: Patients treated during dose escalation were battling hepatocellular carcinoma, melanoma, renal cell or head and neck cancer. Anti-PD-1, anti-PD-L1 or anti-CTLA-4 therapy given earlier was allowed, and approximately 40% had some. Study observations and caveats: On average, a greater number of expanded clones characterised CD8+ T cells relative to CD4+. Clonal expansion by week 6 occurred in CD4+ and CD8+ blood T cells (at 0.1 to 3.0 mg/kg).

This clone was picked up a small number of times. Its antigen remains unknown. V was trimmed by 1 base and J by 0 bases, leaving 15 bases between them. Germline V gives CDR1 KGHSH, CDR2 LQKENI. The CDR3 spans 17 residues. The method was immunoSEQ multiplex PCR; TCRdb's version includes in-frame clones alone and lacks a portion of them. This table holds roughly 70,000 clones, roughly 90% found once. This clonotype originated in an adult with an advanced solid tumor such as melanoma, head and neck, liver or kidney cancer. J is TRBJ1-2 and V is TRBV18, with D possibly TRBD1 on 5 matching bases. The source material was CD4+ or CD8+ T cells sorted from blood, sampled in a trial of the OX40 agonist ivuxolimab. CDR3 nucleotides: TGTGCCAGCTCACCACTGGAGGGGACCCAAGCTAACTATGGCTACACCTTC. Amino acid sequence: CASSPLEGTQANYGYTF.